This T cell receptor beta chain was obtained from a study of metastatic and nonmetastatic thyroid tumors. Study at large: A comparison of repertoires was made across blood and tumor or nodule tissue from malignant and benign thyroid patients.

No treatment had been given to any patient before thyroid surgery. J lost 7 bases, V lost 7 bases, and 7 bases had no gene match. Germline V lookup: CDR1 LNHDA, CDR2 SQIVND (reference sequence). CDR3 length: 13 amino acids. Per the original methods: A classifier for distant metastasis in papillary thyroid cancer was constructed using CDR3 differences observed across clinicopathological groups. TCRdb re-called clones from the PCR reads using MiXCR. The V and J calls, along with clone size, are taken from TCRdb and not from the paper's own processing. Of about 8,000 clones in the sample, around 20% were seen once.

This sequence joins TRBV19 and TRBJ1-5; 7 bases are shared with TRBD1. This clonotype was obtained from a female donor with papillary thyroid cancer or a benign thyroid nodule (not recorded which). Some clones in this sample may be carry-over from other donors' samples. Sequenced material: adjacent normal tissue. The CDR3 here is CASIPGQRQPQHF. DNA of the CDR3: TGTGCCAGTATTCCGGGACAGAGGCAGCCCCAGCATTTT. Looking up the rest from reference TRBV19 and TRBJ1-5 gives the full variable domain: DGGITQSPKYLFRKEGQNVTLSCEQNLNHDAMYWYRQDPGQGLRLIYYSQIVNDFQKGDIAEGYSVSREKKESFPLTVTSAQKNPTAFYLCASIPGQRQPQHFGDGTRLSIL.